This is a list of T cell receptor beta chains from one sample in a study of blood T cell repertoires in COVID-19. TCRdb's copy holds only in-frame clones and misses some; the assay was immunoSEQ multiplex PCR. The sample lists some 270,000 clones; roughly 80% were seen once. Source material: PBMCs or T cells enriched from blood (not recorded which). Receptors originate from a man aged 45-65 years who had recovered from COVID-19. Both conserved end residues are part of each CDR3. D genes are given only for firm matches. Rows may omit the clone size; those that give it use once, few, many or a size class.

d_gene: NA
abundance: NA
v_gene: TRBV18
j_gene: TRBJ2-7
CDR3aa: CASSSFSYEQYF
CDR3nt: TGTGCCAGCTCATCCTTCTCCTACGAGCAGTACTTC

d_gene: NA
abundance: few
v_gene: TRBV7-2
j_gene: TRBJ1-4
CDR3aa: CASSLNGEKLFF
CDR3nt: TGTGCCAGCAGCTTAAACGGTGAAAAACTGTTTTTT

d_gene: NA
abundance: NA
v_gene: TRBV15
j_gene: TRBJ2-1
CDR3aa: CATSRDKGRSEQFF
CDR3nt: TGTGCCACCAGCAGAGATAAGGGGAGGAGTGAGCAGTTCTTC

d_gene: TRBD1
abundance: NA
v_gene: TRBV19
j_gene: TRBJ1-4
CDR3aa: CASRRQGSEKLFF
CDR3nt: TGTGCCAGTCGTCGACAGGGGAGTGAAAAACTGTTTTTT

d_gene: TRBD1
abundance: few
v_gene: TRBV27
j_gene: TRBJ1-6
CDR3aa: CASSLILTGDSPLHF
CDR3nt: TGTGCCAGCAGTTTAATACTCACAGGGGATTCACCCCTCCACTTT

d_gene: NA
abundance: NA
v_gene: TRBV27
j_gene: TRBJ1-2
CDR3aa: CASSLQGNYGYTF
CDR3nt: TGTGCCAGCAGTTTACAGGGCAACTATGGCTACACCTTC

d_gene: TRBD1
abundance: NA
v_gene: TRBV11-1
j_gene: TRBJ1-1
CDR3aa: CASSRGQGLMNTEAFF
CDR3nt: TGTGCCAGCAGTCGTGGACAGGGCCTAATGAACACTGAAGCTTTCTTT

d_gene: NA
abundance: NA
v_gene: TRBV7-2
j_gene: TRBJ1-5
CDR3aa: CASSLVSIQPQHF
CDR3nt: TGTGCCAGCAGCCTAGTGTCCATTCAGCCCCAGCATTTT

d_gene: NA
abundance: NA
v_gene: TRBV30
j_gene: TRBJ1-3
CDR3aa: CASKGWHTIYF
CDR3nt: TGTGCCTCAAAGGGGTGGCACACCATATATTTT

d_gene: NA
abundance: NA
v_gene: TRBV24-1
j_gene: TRBJ2-1
CDR3aa: CATSDPGSHNEQFF
CDR3nt: TGTGCCACCAGTGATCCTGGCTCACACAATGAGCAGTTCTTC

d_gene: NA
abundance: NA
v_gene: TRBV2
j_gene: TRBJ1-1
CDR3aa: CASSGQGFSTEAFF
CDR3nt: TGTGCCAGCAGTGGGCAGGGTTTTAGCACTGAAGCTTTCTTT

d_gene: NA
abundance: NA
v_gene: TRBV12-3/TRBV12-4
j_gene: TRBJ2-5
CDR3aa: CASRGFQETQYF
CDR3nt: TGTGCCAGCCGCGGGTTTCAAGAGACCCAGTACTTC

d_gene: TRBD1
abundance: NA
v_gene: TRBV7-3
j_gene: TRBJ2-2
CDR3aa: CASSSGTGYTGELFF
CDR3nt: TGTGCCAGCAGCTCAGGGACAGGGTACACCGGGGAGCTGTTTTTT

d_gene: TRBD1
abundance: NA
v_gene: TRBV18
j_gene: TRBJ1-5
CDR3aa: CASSPPGGYNQPQHF
CDR3nt: TGTGCCAGCTCACCGCCAGGGGGCTACAATCAGCCCCAGCATTTT

d_gene: TRBD2
abundance: NA
v_gene: TRBV9
j_gene: TRBJ2-3
CDR3aa: CASSVRGGTGKDTQYF
CDR3nt: TGTGCCAGCAGCGTACGCGGGGGGACCGGGAAGGATACGCAGTATTTT

d_gene: NA
abundance: NA
v_gene: TRBV5-4
j_gene: TRBJ2-3
CDR3aa: CASSSIVSTDTQYF
CDR3nt: TGTGCCAGCAGCTCCATTGTTAGCACAGATACGCAGTATTTT

d_gene: NA
abundance: few
v_gene: TRBV19
j_gene: TRBJ1-1
CDR3aa: CASSARQRYTEAFF
CDR3nt: TGTGCCAGTAGTGCCCGACAGAGATACACTGAAGCTTTCTTT

d_gene: NA
abundance: NA
v_gene: TRBV14
j_gene: TRBJ1-6
CDR3aa: CASSLRGGTYNSPLHF
CDR3nt: TGTGCCAGCAGCCTCCGGGGGGGGACCTATAATTCACCCCTCCACTTT

d_gene: NA
abundance: NA
v_gene: TRBV7-8
j_gene: TRBJ2-3
CDR3aa: CASSLDRGRTSTDTQYF
CDR3nt: TGTGCCAGCAGCTTAGACCGCGGACGGACTAGCACAGATACGCAGTATTTT

d_gene: NA
abundance: NA
v_gene: TRBV6-5
j_gene: TRBJ1-1
CDR3aa: CASSRRTDEAFF
CDR3nt: TGTGCCAGCAGTAGGAGGACAGACGAAGCTTTCTTT

d_gene: TRBD1
abundance: NA
v_gene: TRBV19
j_gene: TRBJ1-6
CDR3aa: CASSIKTGANSPLHF
CDR3nt: TGTGCCAGTAGTATAAAGACAGGGGCAAATTCACCCCTCCACTTT

d_gene: NA
abundance: NA
v_gene: TRBV12-3/TRBV12-4
j_gene: TRBJ2-7
CDR3aa: CATRATGRYEQYF
CDR3nt: TGTGCCACCAGAGCAACAGGGCGCTACGAGCAGTACTTC

d_gene: NA
abundance: NA
v_gene: TRBV12-5
j_gene: TRBJ2-7
CDR3aa: CASGPTRGLGTYEQYF
CDR3nt: TGTGCTAGTGGTCCGACCCGCGGGTTGGGTACCTACGAGCAGTACTTC

d_gene: TRBD2
abundance: NA
v_gene: TRBV3-1/TRBV3-2
j_gene: TRBJ2-1
CDR3aa: CASSLDLSGSREQFF
CDR3nt: TGTGCCAGCAGCTTAGATCTTAGCGGGAGCAGGGAGCAGTTCTTC

d_gene: NA
abundance: NA
v_gene: TRBV6-2/TRBV6-3
j_gene: TRBJ2-7
CDR3aa: CASSFYRLTYEQYF
CDR3nt: TGTGCCAGCAGTTTTTACAGATTAACCTACGAGCAGTACTTC

d_gene: NA
abundance: NA
v_gene: TRBV4-1
j_gene: TRBJ1-4
CDR3aa: CASSQTGATNEKLFF
CDR3nt: TGCGCCAGCAGCCAAACCGGGGCAACTAATGAAAAACTGTTTTTT

d_gene: TRBD1
abundance: NA
v_gene: TRBV28
j_gene: TRBJ2-1
CDR3aa: CASSPGQGTYNEQFF
CDR3nt: TGTGCCAGCAGTCCGGGACAGGGTACCTACAATGAGCAGTTCTTC

d_gene: NA
abundance: NA
v_gene: TRBV7-8
j_gene: TRBJ2-3
CDR3aa: CASIVGGPRDTQYF
CDR3nt: TGTGCCAGCATCGTCGGGGGGCCCCGGGATACGCAGTATTTT

d_gene: NA
abundance: once
v_gene: TRBV19
j_gene: TRBJ1-5
CDR3aa: CASSIGAGSSPQHF
CDR3nt: TGTGCCAGTAGTATAGGAGCAGGGTCATCGCCCCAGCATTTT

d_gene: NA
abundance: NA
v_gene: TRBV2
j_gene: TRBJ1-6
CDR3aa: CASSEDPRNSPLHF
CDR3nt: TGTGCCAGCAGTGAAGACCCTAGGAATTCACCCCTCCACTTT

d_gene: NA
abundance: NA
v_gene: TRBV19
j_gene: TRBJ2-5
CDR3aa: CASSFGFSGIGGTQYF
CDR3nt: TGTGCCAGTAGTTTTGGGTTTTCAGGGATCGGTGGGACCCAGTACTTC

d_gene: TRBD2
abundance: NA
v_gene: TRBV11-2
j_gene: TRBJ2-7
CDR3aa: CASSHPRGRAWGEQYF
CDR3nt: TGTGCCAGCAGCCACCCTCGCGGGAGGGCCTGGGGTGAGCAGTACTTC

d_gene: NA
abundance: many
v_gene: TRBV29-1
j_gene: TRBJ1-2
CDR3aa: CSAEQGWGNYGYTF
CDR3nt: TGCAGCGCCGAACAGGGCTGGGGGAACTATGGCTACACCTTC

d_gene: NA
abundance: NA
v_gene: TRBV6-1
j_gene: TRBJ1-3
CDR3aa: CASSDGGPGNTIYF
CDR3nt: TGTGCCAGCAGTGACGGGGGGCCTGGAAACACCATATATTTT

d_gene: TRBD2
abundance: medium-sized
v_gene: TRBV4-3
j_gene: TRBJ2-3
CDR3aa: CASSQLGGTSGFTDTQYF
CDR3nt: TGCGCCAGCAGCCAATTGGGGGGGACTAGCGGGTTCACAGATACGCAGTATTTT

d_gene: TRBD1
abundance: NA
v_gene: TRBV5-1
j_gene: TRBJ1-3
CDR3aa: CASSLGTGTGNTIYF
CDR3nt: TGCGCCAGCAGCTTGGGGACAGGGACCGGAAACACCATATATTTT

d_gene: NA
abundance: once
v_gene: TRBV6-4
j_gene: TRBJ1-2
CDR3aa: CAGGDGHF
CDR3nt: TGTGCCGGGGGGGACGGACACTTC

d_gene: NA
abundance: NA
v_gene: TRBV27
j_gene: TRBJ2-7
CDR3aa: CASSFLTWDGGSIPYEQYF
CDR3nt: TGTGCCAGCAGTTTCTTAACTTGGGACGGAGGGTCTATCCCCTACGAGCAGTACTTC

d_gene: NA
abundance: NA
v_gene: TRBV18
j_gene: TRBJ1-2
CDR3aa: CASSLPSGEGYTF
CDR3nt: TGTGCCAGCTCACTCCCTTCCGGGGAGGGCTACACCTTC

d_gene: NA
abundance: NA
v_gene: TRBV9
j_gene: TRBJ1-4
CDR3aa: CASSARGSTTNEKLFF
CDR3nt: TGTGCCAGCAGCGCTCGAGGGTCGACCACTAATGAAAAACTGTTTTTT

d_gene: NA
abundance: NA
v_gene: TRBV18
j_gene: TRBJ2-7
CDR3aa: CASSPPSARGFYEQYF
CDR3nt: TGTGCCAGCTCACCACCGTCAGCCCGAGGGTTCTACGAGCAGTACTTC

d_gene: NA
abundance: NA
v_gene: TRBV7-9
j_gene: TRBJ1-3
CDR3aa: CASSLPVVGNTIYF
CDR3nt: TGTGCCAGCAGCTTACCGGTGGTCGGAAACACCATATATTTT

d_gene: NA
abundance: few
v_gene: TRBV10-3
j_gene: TRBJ1-2
CDR3aa: CAISEQLGIIYGYTF
CDR3nt: TGTGCCATCAGTGAGCAATTGGGCATTATCTATGGCTACACCTTC

d_gene: NA
abundance: NA
v_gene: TRBV18
j_gene: TRBJ2-7
CDR3aa: CASSPQAGVEQYF
CDR3nt: TGTGCCAGCTCACCCCAAGCAGGGGTAGAGCAGTACTTC

d_gene: NA
abundance: NA
v_gene: TRBV5-1
j_gene: TRBJ2-2
CDR3aa: CASSPHLRNTGELFF
CDR3nt: TGCGCCAGCAGCCCGCATCTAAGAAACACCGGGGAGCTGTTTTTT

d_gene: TRBD1
abundance: NA
v_gene: TRBV18
j_gene: TRBJ2-2
CDR3aa: CASSPPVRQGAHTNTGELFF
CDR3nt: TGTGCCAGCTCACCACCAGTGAGACAGGGGGCCCACACGAACACCGGGGAGCTGTTTTTT

d_gene: TRBD1
abundance: NA
v_gene: TRBV9
j_gene: TRBJ1-6
CDR3aa: CASSFTGTDNSPLHF
CDR3nt: TGTGCCAGCAGCTTTACCGGGACAGATAATTCACCCCTCCACTTT